This is a list of T cell receptor beta chains from one sample in a study of multiple sclerosis patients with progressive multifocal leukoencephalopathy. TCRdb's table, derived via immunoSEQ multiplex PCR, lists solely in-frame clones and lacks some. The table records about 28,000 clones, almost 90% of them present only once. The material was PBMCs, obtained from a patient treated with natalizumab. These TCRs come from a human donor with multiple sclerosis. The CDR3 runs from the conserved cysteine through the conserved F or W. The order of the fields is V gene, clone size, J gene, D gene, CDR3 length, CDR3 DNA, CDR3 protein. D genes are given only for firm matches. Expanded clones are given a class, and other clones once, few, many or no size at all.

v_gene: TRBV5-4
abundance: once
j_gene: TRBJ1-2
d_gene: .
len: 13
CDR3nt: TGTGCCAGCAGCGGCGGACTGCCCTATGGCTACACCTTC
CDR3aa: CASSGGLPYGYTF

v_gene: TRBV15
abundance: .
j_gene: TRBJ2-1
d_gene: .
len: 14
CDR3nt: TGTGCCACCAGAATGACCCCATCGTCCAATGAGCAGTTCTTC
CDR3aa: CATRMTPSSNEQFF

v_gene: TRBV30
abundance: .
j_gene: TRBJ1-5
d_gene: .
len: 14
CDR3nt: TGTGCCTGGAGTAAAGGGACACCTAATCAGCCCCAGCATTTT
CDR3aa: CAWSKGTPNQPQHF

v_gene: TRBV6-5
abundance: .
j_gene: TRBJ2-2
d_gene: .
len: 12
CDR3nt: TGTGCCAGCTTATGCAACACCGGGGAGCTGTTTTTT
CDR3aa: CASLCNTGELFF

v_gene: TRBV10-3
abundance: once
j_gene: TRBJ1-3
d_gene: .
len: 16
CDR3nt: TGTGCCATCAATGGGGACCGGAGGGGCGCGGGAAACACCATATATTTT
CDR3aa: CAINGDRRGAGNTIYF

v_gene: TRBV4-3
abundance: .
j_gene: TRBJ2-7
d_gene: TRBD1
len: 15
CDR3nt: TGCGCCAGCAGCCAAGAGTACCAGGGGGCCTACGAGCAGTACTTC
CDR3aa: CASSQEYQGAYEQYF

v_gene: TRBV2
abundance: .
j_gene: TRBJ1-2
d_gene: .
len: 17
CDR3nt: TGTGCCAGCAGTGAAGCGCTCCGGCCCGGAGGGCTCTATGGCTACACCTTC
CDR3aa: CASSEALRPGGLYGYTF

v_gene: TRBV14
abundance: .
j_gene: TRBJ2-7
d_gene: .
len: 14
CDR3nt: TGTGCCAGCAGCCAATGGGGGCTAGCCTACGAGCAGTACTTC
CDR3aa: CASSQWGLAYEQYF

v_gene: TRBV27
abundance: .
j_gene: TRBJ2-2
d_gene: TRBD2
len: 19
CDR3nt: TGTGCCAGCAGTCCTAAAATGCGAGCGGGGGGCTTGAACACCGGGGAGCTGTTTTTT
CDR3aa: CASSPKMRAGGLNTGELFF

v_gene: TRBV6-5
abundance: .
j_gene: TRBJ2-7
d_gene: TRBD1
len: 14
CDR3nt: TGTGCCAGCAGTCCCGGGACAGGGGTTTACGAGCAGTACTTC
CDR3aa: CASSPGTGVYEQYF

v_gene: TRBV18
abundance: once
j_gene: TRBJ1-2
d_gene: TRBD1
len: 14
CDR3nt: TGTGCCAGCTCCCCCCGACAGGGGACGGATGGCTACACCTTC
CDR3aa: CASSPRQGTDGYTF

v_gene: TRBV19
abundance: .
j_gene: TRBJ1-5
d_gene: .
len: 16
CDR3nt: TGTGCCAGTAGTATGTCAGGGATGGGGGGCAATCAGCCCCAGCATTTT
CDR3aa: CASSMSGMGGNQPQHF

v_gene: TRBV6-6
abundance: once
j_gene: TRBJ1-4
d_gene: .
len: 14
CDR3nt: TGTGCCAGCAGTTACACCACAGAAACTGAAAAACTGTTTTTT
CDR3aa: CASSYTTETEKLFF

v_gene: TRBV30
abundance: .
j_gene: TRBJ2-3
d_gene: .
len: 13
CDR3nt: TGTGCCTGGACGGAAGGGACCCTGGATACGCAGTATTTT
CDR3aa: CAWTEGTLDTQYF

v_gene: TRBV15
abundance: .
j_gene: TRBJ2-7
d_gene: .
len: 15
CDR3nt: TGTGCCACCAGCGGTACAGGGACTAAGGGCTACGAGCAGTACTTC
CDR3aa: CATSGTGTKGYEQYF

v_gene: TRBV6-1
abundance: .
j_gene: TRBJ1-1
d_gene: .
len: 15
CDR3nt: TGTGCCAGCAGTGAAGCCCTCCAGCGGGGCACTGAAGCTTTCTTT
CDR3aa: CASSEALQRGTEAFF

v_gene: TRBV4-3
abundance: .
j_gene: TRBJ1-1
d_gene: .
len: 13
CDR3nt: TGCGCCAGCAGCCAAGAAAGGGGCACTGAAGCTTTCTTT
CDR3aa: CASSQERGTEAFF

v_gene: TRBV10-3
abundance: .
j_gene: TRBJ1-1
d_gene: .
len: 11
CDR3nt: TGTGCCATCAGTCAGGGGACTGAAGCTTTCTTT
CDR3aa: CAISQGTEAFF

v_gene: TRBV27
abundance: once
j_gene: TRBJ1-1
d_gene: TRBD1
len: 13
CDR3nt: TGTGCCAGCAGTTATCGGGACAGCACTGAAGCTTTCTTT
CDR3aa: CASSYRDSTEAFF

v_gene: TRBV28
abundance: .
j_gene: TRBJ2-1
d_gene: .
len: 14
CDR3nt: TGTGCCAGCAGTTTAGCGGCCAGCGTCAATGAGCAGTTCTTC
CDR3aa: CASSLAASVNEQFF

v_gene: TRBV27
abundance: .
j_gene: TRBJ2-7
d_gene: .
len: 16
CDR3nt: TGTGCCAGCAGTTCGACGACAGGTAGGGTTTCCTACGAGCAGTACTTC
CDR3aa: CASSSTTGRVSYEQYF

v_gene: TRBV19
abundance: .
j_gene: TRBJ2-2
d_gene: .
len: 16
CDR3nt: TGTGCCAGTAGTAGTCGGGGTAAGGGTAACACCGGGGAGCTGTTTTTT
CDR3aa: CASSSRGKGNTGELFF

v_gene: TRBV5-4
abundance: .
j_gene: TRBJ1-1
d_gene: .
len: 11
CDR3nt: TGTGCCAGCAGCGCAGGATTGGAAGCTTTCTTT
CDR3aa: CASSAGLEAFF

v_gene: TRBV30
abundance: .
j_gene: TRBJ1-5
d_gene: .
len: 13
CDR3nt: TGTGCCTGGAGTGCTGGCGCGGGTCAGCCCCAGCATTTT
CDR3aa: CAWSAGAGQPQHF

v_gene: TRBV19
abundance: .
j_gene: TRBJ2-7
d_gene: .
len: 14
CDR3nt: TGTGCCAGTAGTTTCTCGACAGGTCCCTACGAGCAGTACTTC
CDR3aa: CASSFSTGPYEQYF

v_gene: TRBV6-5
abundance: .
j_gene: TRBJ2-2
d_gene: .
len: 16
CDR3nt: TGTGCCATCAGTTACGACACCCCAGCTAACACCGGGGAGCTGTTTTTT
CDR3aa: CAISYDTPANTGELFF

v_gene: TRBV15
abundance: once
j_gene: TRBJ1-1
d_gene: .
len: 15
CDR3nt: TGTGCCACCAGCAGAGATAGGTTAACGGGCACTGAAGCTTTCTTT
CDR3aa: CATSRDRLTGTEAFF

v_gene: TRBV6-1
abundance: .
j_gene: TRBJ1-2
d_gene: .
len: 11
CDR3nt: TGTGCCAGCAGTACGGGACACCGTTACACCTTC
CDR3aa: CASSTGHRYTF

v_gene: TRBV25-1
abundance: .
j_gene: TRBJ2-4
d_gene: .
len: 16
CDR3nt: TGTGCCAGCAGTGAATCGGGCGGGGAGCCCAAAAACATTCAGTACTTC
CDR3aa: CASSESGGEPKNIQYF

v_gene: TRBV7-6
abundance: .
j_gene: TRBJ2-3
d_gene: .
len: 14
CDR3nt: TGTGCCAGCAGCGGAGCTGGGGGCTCGGATACGCAGTATTTT
CDR3aa: CASSGAGGSDTQYF